A single sample gave rise to the 5 T cell receptor beta chains below, sequenced in a study of T cell changes during pregnancy in multiple sclerosis. The table came from immunoSEQ multiplex PCR; TCRdb's copy has only in-frame clones and leaves some out. The profile covers tens of thousands of clones, with roughly 92% appearing a single time and under 0.95% taken by the ten largest. This specimen was peripheral blood, taken in the first trimester of pregnancy. These receptors were obtained from a female donor with multiple sclerosis, enrolled in a pregnancy study.

CDR3 coding DNA: TGTGCCAGCAGGGTACAGGGAAGCTCCTACAATGAGCAGTTCTTC. Protein product: CASRVQGSSYNEQFF. V and J are TRBV11-1 and TRBJ2-1, with D possibly matching TRBD1 (6 bases). Germline loops: CDR1 SGHAT, CDR2 FQDESV (reference sequence). V was shortened by 6 bases and J by 0 bases, with 12 bases between the two germline ends. The length of the CDR3 is 15 residues.

V and J are TRBV9 and TRBJ2-1; 9 nucleotides agree with TRBD2. CDR3 length: 15 amino acids. CDR1 and CDR2 (germline): SGDLS, YYNGEE. The V and J ends lost 3 bases and 1 base, in that order; junction bases with no gene match: 2. The CDR3 bases are TGTGCCAGCAGCGGTAGCGGGGGTTCCTACAATGAGCAGTTCTTC. The encoded protein is CASSGSGGSYNEQFF.

The chain carries TRBV6-6 and TRBJ1-3, with D maybe TRBD1 (6 bases). This CDR3 region has 16 residues. Trimming pared 0 bases from V and 0 bases from J, leaving 9 bases between. Germline lookup yields CDR1 MNHNY and CDR2 SVGAGI (reference sequence). CDR3 DNA sequence: TGTGCCAGCAGTTACTCGACAGGCTCCTCTGGAAACACCATATATTTT. Encoded protein: CASSYSTGSSGNTIYF.

V and J are TRBV7-2 and TRBJ2-5; 9 nucleotides agree with TRBD1. Germline values: CDR1 SGHTA, CDR2 FQGNSA. The CDR3 is 15 residues long. Germline trimming cut 5 bases from V and 4 bases from J; bases unmatched to any gene: 8. The CDR3 bases are TGTGCCAGCAGCCTTACAGGGGGCTCGGGAGAGACCCAGTACTTC. It codes for CASSLTGGSGETQYF.

Here the CDR3 reads CASSVLAGGRGEQFF. The CDR3 nucleotides read TGTGCCAGCAGTGTCCTAGCGGGGGGGAGGGGTGAGCAGTTCTTC. The gene calls are TRBV6-5 and TRBJ2-1; 12 bases are a match to TRBD2. Germline CDR1 is MNHEY and CDR2 is SVGAGI. Unmatched junction bases numbered 8, after V lost 5 bases and J lost 9 bases. This CDR3 is built from 15 residues.